This T cell receptor (beta chain) comes out of a study of blood T cell repertoires in COVID-19. Study-wide context: Acute-phase and convalescent COVID-19 samples originated in the United States, Italy and Spain. T cells, B-cell-depleted T cells, or PBMCs provided the cDNA or gDNA that served as material.

Original data processing: Reference gene primer amplification yielded estimated nucleated cell counts. Generated by immunoSEQ multiplex PCR, the TCRdb table keeps only in-frame clones and is missing some. V, J and clone size derive from that table, while D and trimming were established from the DNA sequence. The sample gives approximately 69,000 clones, around 78% of which show up once; about 20% is in the top ten. CDR1 is MNHEY and CDR2 is SVGAGI in the germline V gene. The length of the CDR3 is 14 residues. The germline V and J ends were trimmed by 9 bases and 5 bases, with 19 bases remaining between them.

This TCR was sampled from a woman aged 80 or over with acute or convalescent COVID-19. The chain employs TRBV6-5 and TRBJ2-5, with D possibly being TRBD2 (6 bases). Sequencing was carried out using peripheral blood. The CDR3 DNA sequence: TGTGCCAGTTTGATCTTAGCGGTGGGGGAGACCCAGTACTTC. Amino acid sequence: CASLILAVGETQYF.